This T cell receptor beta chain was profiled in a study of ipilimumab plus nivolumab after autologous stem cell transplantation. Study-wide background: A median of 8 nivolumab and 5 ipilimumab doses were given. Both relapsed and primary refractory DLBCL were included. Overall study findings and caveats: The authors say TCR, Treg and microbiome findings warrant further study.

Comment on this clone: Its antigen is unknown.

The CDR3 consists of 15 residues. The V segment lost 0 bases and the J segment 7 bases; nucleotides outside the gene matches: 9. The V gene's germline CDR1 is SGHRS and CDR2 YFSETQ. TCRdb's table, derived via immunoSEQ multiplex PCR, lists solely in-frame clones and lacks some. Of 15,000 to 20,000 clones listed, around 82% are singletons. Sequencing was performed on PBMCs, taken in a trial of ipilimumab plus nivolumab as post-transplant consolidation. The TCR was taken from a male donor with diffuse large B-cell lymphoma. The chain has TRBV5-1 and TRBJ1-2, with 7 nucleotides matching TRBD1. The CDR3 sequence: CASSLDGQGVSGYTF. Here the CDR3 DNA reads TGCGCCAGCAGCTTGGATGGTCAGGGGGTTAGTGGCTACACCTTC.